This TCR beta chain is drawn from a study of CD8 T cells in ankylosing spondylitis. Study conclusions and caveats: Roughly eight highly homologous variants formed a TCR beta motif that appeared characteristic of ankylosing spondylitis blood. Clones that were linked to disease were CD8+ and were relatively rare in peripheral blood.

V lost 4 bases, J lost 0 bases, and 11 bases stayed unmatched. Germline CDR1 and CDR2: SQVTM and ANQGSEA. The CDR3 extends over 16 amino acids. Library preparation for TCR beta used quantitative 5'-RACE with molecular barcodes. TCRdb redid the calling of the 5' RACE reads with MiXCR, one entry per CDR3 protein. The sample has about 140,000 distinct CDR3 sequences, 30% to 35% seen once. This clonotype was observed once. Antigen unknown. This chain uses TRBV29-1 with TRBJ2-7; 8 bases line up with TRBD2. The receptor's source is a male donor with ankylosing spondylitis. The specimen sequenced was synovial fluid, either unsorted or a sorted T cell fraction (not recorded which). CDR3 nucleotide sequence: TGCAGCGTTGTAGGGGTAGCGGGGCTAAGCTCCTACGAGCAGTACTTC. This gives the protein CSVVGVAGLSSYEQYF.